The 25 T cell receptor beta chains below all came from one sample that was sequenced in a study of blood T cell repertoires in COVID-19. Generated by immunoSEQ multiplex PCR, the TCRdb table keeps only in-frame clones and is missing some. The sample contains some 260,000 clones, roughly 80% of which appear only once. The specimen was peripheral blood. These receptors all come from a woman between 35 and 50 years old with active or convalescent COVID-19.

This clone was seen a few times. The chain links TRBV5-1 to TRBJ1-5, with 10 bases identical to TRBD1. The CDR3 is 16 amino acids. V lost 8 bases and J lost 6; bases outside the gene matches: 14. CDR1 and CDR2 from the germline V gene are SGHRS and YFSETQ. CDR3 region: CASIPGQGPRAQPQHF. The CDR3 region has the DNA TGCGCCAGTATACCGGGACAGGGGCCCCGGGCTCAGCCCCAGCATTTT.

DNA for the CDR3: TGTGCCAGCAGTTTGAGAGGAATCGGGGAGCAGTACTTC. Protein product: CASSLRGIGEQYF. The chain recombines TRBV28 with TRBJ2-7; D ambiguous. The V gene's germline CDR1 is MDHEN and CDR2 SYDVKM. The CDR3 loop spans 13 amino acids. With 3 bases removed from V and 7 bases from J, the gap between germline ends came to 13 bases.

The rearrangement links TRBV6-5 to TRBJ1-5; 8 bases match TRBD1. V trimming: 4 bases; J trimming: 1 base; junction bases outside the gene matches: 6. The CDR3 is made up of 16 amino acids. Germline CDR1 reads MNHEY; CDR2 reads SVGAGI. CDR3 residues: CASSSRRGHSNQPQHF. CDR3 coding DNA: TGTGCCAGCAGTTCTCGCAGGGGGCACAGCAATCAGCCCCAGCATTTT.

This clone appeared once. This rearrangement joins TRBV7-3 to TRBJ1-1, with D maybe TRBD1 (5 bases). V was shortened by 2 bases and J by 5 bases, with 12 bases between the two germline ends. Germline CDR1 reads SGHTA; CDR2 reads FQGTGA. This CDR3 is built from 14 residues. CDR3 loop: CASSLQSGGTEAFF. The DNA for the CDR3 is TGTGCCAGCAGCTTACAATCCGGGGGTACTGAAGCTTTCTTT.

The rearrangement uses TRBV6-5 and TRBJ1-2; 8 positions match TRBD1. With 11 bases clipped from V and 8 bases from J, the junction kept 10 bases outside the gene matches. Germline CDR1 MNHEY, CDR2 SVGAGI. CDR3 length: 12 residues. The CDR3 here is CAGDGQGIGYTF. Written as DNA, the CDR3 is TGTGCCGGTGACGGACAGGGAATCGGCTACACCTTC.

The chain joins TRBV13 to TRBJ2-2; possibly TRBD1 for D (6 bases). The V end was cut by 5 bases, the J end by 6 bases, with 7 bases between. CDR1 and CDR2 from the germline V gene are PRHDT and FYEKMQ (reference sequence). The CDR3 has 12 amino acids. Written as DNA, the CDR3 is TGTGCCAGCAGCCCAGGGGCCGGGGAGCTGTTTTTT. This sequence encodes CASSPGAGELFF.

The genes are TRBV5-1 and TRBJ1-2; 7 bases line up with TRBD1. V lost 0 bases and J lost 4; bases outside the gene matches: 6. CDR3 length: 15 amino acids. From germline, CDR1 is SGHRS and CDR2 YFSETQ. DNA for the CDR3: TGCGCCAGCAGCTTGGGTGGACAGGCCCCCTATGGCTACACCTTC. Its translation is CASSLGGQAPYGYTF.

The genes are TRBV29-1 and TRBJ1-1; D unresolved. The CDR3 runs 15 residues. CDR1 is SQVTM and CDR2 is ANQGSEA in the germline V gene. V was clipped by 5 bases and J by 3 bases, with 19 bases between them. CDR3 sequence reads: CSVLTDGWRDTEAFF. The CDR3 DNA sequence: TGCAGCGTTCTGACTGATGGGTGGAGGGACACTGAAGCTTTCTTT.

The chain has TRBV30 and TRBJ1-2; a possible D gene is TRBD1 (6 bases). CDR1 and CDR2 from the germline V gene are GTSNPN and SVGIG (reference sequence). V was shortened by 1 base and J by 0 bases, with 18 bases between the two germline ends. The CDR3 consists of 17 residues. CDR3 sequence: CAWSGLQGGRANYGYTF. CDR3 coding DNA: TGTGCCTGGAGTGGGTTACAGGGAGGGAGAGCTAACTATGGCTACACCTTC.

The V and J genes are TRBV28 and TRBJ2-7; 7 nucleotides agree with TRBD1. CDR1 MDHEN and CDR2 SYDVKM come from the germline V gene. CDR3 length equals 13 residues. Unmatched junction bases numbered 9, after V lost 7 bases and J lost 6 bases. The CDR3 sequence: CASTLGQVGEQYF. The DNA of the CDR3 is TGTGCCAGCACCCTTGGACAGGTCGGCGAGCAGTACTTC. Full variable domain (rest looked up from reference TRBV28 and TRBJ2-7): DVKVTQSSRYLVKRTGEKVFLECVQDMDHENMFWYRQDPGLGLRLIYFSYDVKMKEKGDIPEGYSVSREKKERFSLILESASTNQTSMYLCASTLGQVGEQYFGPGTRLTVT.

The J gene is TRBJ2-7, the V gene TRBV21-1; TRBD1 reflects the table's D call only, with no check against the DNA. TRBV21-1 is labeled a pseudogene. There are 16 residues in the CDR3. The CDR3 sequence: CASSGTQGPCSYEQYV. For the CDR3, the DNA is TGTGCCAGCAGCGGAACCCAGGGGCCCTGCTCCTACGAGCAGTACGTC.

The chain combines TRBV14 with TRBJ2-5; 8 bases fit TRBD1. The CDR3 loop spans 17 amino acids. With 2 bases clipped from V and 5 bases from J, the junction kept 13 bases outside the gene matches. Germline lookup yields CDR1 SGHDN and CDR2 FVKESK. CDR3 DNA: TGTGCCAGCAGCCAACCCTCCCGGGGACAGGCCATGGAGACCCAGTACTTC. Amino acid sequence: CASSQPSRGQAMETQYF.

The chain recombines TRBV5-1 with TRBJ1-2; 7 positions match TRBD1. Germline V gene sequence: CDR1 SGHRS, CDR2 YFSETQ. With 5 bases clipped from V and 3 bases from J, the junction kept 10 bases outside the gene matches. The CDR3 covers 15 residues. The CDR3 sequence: CASRRGQAQHYGYTF. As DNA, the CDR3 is TGCGCCAGCAGACGCGGACAGGCACAACACTATGGCTACACCTTC.

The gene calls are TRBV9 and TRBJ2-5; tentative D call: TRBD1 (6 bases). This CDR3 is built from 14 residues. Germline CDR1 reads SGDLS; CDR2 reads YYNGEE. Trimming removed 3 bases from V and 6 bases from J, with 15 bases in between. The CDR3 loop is CASSDGRGIQTQYF. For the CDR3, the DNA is TGTGCCAGCAGCGATGGCAGGGGCATCCAGACCCAGTACTTC.

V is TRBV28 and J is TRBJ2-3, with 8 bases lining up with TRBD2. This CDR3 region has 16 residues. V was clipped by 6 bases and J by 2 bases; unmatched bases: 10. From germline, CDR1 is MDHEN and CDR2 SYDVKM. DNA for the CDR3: TGTGCCAGCAGCGATAGCGGGGTCCCCTCCACAGATACGCAGTATTTT. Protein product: CASSDSGVPSTDTQYF.

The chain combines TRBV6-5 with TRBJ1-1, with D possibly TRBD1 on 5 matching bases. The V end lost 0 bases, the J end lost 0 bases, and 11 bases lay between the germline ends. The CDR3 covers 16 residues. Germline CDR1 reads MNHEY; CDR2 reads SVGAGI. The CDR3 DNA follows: TGTGCCAGCAGTTACTCGGGGCGGGGGTTGAACACTGAAGCTTTCTTT. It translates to CASSYSGRGLNTEAFF.

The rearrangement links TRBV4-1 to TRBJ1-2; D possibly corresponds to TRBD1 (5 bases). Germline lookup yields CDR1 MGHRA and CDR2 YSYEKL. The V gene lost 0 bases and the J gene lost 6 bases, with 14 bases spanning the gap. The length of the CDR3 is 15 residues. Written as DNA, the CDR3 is TGCGCCAGCAGCCAAGATTGGAGGGGCCCAAATGGCTACACCTTC. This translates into CASSQDWRGPNGYTF.

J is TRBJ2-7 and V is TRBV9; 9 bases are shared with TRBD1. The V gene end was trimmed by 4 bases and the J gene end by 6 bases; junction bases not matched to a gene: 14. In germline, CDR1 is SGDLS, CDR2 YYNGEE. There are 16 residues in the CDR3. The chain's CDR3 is CASSPEPGQGVSEQYF. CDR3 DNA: TGTGCCAGCAGCCCAGAACCGGGACAGGGTGTTTCCGAGCAGTACTTC.

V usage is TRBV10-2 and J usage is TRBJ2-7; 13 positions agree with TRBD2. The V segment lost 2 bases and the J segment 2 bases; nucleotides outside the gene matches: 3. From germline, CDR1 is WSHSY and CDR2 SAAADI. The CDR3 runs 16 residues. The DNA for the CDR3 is TGCGCCAGCAGTGAGACGGGACTAGCGGGGACCTACGAGCAGTACGTC. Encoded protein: CASSETGLAGTYEQYV.

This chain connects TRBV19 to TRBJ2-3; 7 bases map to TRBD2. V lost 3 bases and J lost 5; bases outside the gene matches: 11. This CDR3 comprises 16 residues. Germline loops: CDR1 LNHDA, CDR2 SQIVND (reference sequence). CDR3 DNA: TGTGCCAGTAGTATGGGACTATGGGGGAGAGAAGATACGCAGTATTTT. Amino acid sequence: CASSMGLWGREDTQYF.

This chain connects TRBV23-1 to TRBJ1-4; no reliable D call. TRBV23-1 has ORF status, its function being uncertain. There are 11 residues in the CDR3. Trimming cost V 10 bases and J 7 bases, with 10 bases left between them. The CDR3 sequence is CATLLAEKLFF. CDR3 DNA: TGCGCCACCCTGTTAGCTGAAAAACTGTTTTTT.

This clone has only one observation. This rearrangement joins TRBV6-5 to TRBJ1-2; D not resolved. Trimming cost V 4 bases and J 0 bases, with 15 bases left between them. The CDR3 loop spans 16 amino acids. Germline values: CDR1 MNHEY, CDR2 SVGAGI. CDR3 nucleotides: TGTGCCAGCAGTTCCGGATACAGATATCCTAACTATGGCTACACCTTC. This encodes CASSSGYRYPNYGYTF.

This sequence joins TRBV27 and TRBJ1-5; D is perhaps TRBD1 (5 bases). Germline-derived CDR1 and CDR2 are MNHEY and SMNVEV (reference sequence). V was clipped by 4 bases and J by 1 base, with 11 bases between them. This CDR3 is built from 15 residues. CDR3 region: CASSWLAGSNQPQHF. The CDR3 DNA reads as TGTGCCAGCAGTTGGCTCGCAGGGAGCAATCAGCCCCAGCATTTT.

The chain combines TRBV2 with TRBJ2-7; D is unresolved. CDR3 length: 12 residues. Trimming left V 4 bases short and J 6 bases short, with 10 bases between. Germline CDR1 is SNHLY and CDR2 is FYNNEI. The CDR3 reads CASSGGSGEQYF. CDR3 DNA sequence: TGTGCCAGCAGTGGAGGTAGTGGCGAGCAGTACTTC.

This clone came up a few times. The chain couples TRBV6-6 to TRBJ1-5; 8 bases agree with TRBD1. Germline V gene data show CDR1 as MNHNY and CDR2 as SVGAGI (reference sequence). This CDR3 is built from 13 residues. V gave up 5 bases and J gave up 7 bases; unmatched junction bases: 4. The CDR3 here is CASSRNRGQPQHF. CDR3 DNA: TGTGCCAGCAGTAGAAACAGGGGGCAGCCCCAGCATTTT.